Following are 22 T cell receptor beta chains from one sample sequenced in a study of T cell responses to AZD1222 COVID-19 vaccine. The table came from immunoSEQ multiplex PCR; TCRdb's copy has only in-frame clones and leaves some out. The sample lists some 130,000 clones; 70% to 90% were seen once. Sample: peripheral blood, taken on day 0 of AZD1222 vaccination. Receptor source: an adult in good health.

The gene calls are TRBV7-2 and TRBJ1-1; D possibly corresponds to TRBD1 (5 bases). Trimming cost V 2 bases and J 5 bases, with 12 bases left between them. The CDR3 has 14 amino acids. Germline-derived CDR1 and CDR2 are SGHTA and FQGNSA. In DNA form, the CDR3 reads TGTGCCAGCAGCTTAACCCAGGGAAGGACTGAAGCTTTCTTT. Protein product: CASSLTQGRTEAFF.

This clone was detected only a few times. The chain employs TRBV5-5 and TRBJ1-5; the D is unclear. The ends were cut back, 0 bases at V and 0 bases at J, with 7 bases in the middle. The CDR3 runs to 15 residues. Germline V gives CDR1 SGHKS, CDR2 YYEKEE (reference sequence). In DNA, the CDR3 is TGTGCCAGCAGCTTGGGGGCGGGTAGCAATCAGCCCCAGCATTTT. It encodes CASSLGAGSNQPQHF.

The chain recombines TRBV20-1 with TRBJ2-1; D not resolved. The CDR3 is 14 amino acids. V was trimmed by 3 bases and J by 0 bases, leaving 9 bases between them. In germline, CDR1 is DFQATT, CDR2 SNEGSKA (reference sequence). CDR3 sequence (DNA): TGCAGTGCTAGTGGCCCAAGCTCCTACAATGAGCAGTTCTTC. It yields the protein CSASGPSSYNEQFF.

The V gene is TRBV6-4, the J gene TRBJ2-1; D gene uncertain. Looked up from germline, CDR1 is MRHNA and CDR2 is SNTAGT. Trimming removed 5 bases from V and 2 bases from J, with 7 bases in between. The CDR3 has 13 amino acids. Here the CDR3 reads CASSPSTYNEQFF. The CDR3 coding sequence is TGTGCCAGCAGTCCCTCCACCTACAATGAGCAGTTCTTC.

The J gene is TRBJ1-1, the V gene TRBV11-2, with D possibly TRBD1 on 5 matching bases. CDR1 is SGHAT, CDR2 FQNNGV, per germline. V dropped 0 bases and J dropped 2 bases, with 16 bases sitting between them. CDR3 length: 17 amino acids. The DNA of the CDR3 is TGTGCCAGCAGCTTAGATTCCGGGGGGAGATACAACACTGAAGCTTTCTTT. It codes for CASSLDSGGRYNTEAFF.

The genes are TRBV12-3 or TRBV12-4 and TRBJ1-3; no firm D call. V shed 5 bases and J shed 4 bases, with 9 bases lying between them. This CDR3 is 13 amino acids long. This CDR3 is CASSPTSGNTIYF. The CDR3 bases are TGTGCCAGCAGTCCCACATCAGGAAACACCATATATTTT.

The V gene is TRBV6-4, the J gene TRBJ2-3; 10 positions agree with TRBD2. The CDR3 is made up of 15 amino acids. The V gene's germline CDR1 is MRHNA and CDR2 SNTAGT. J lost 6 bases, V lost 5 bases, and 8 bases had no gene match. The CDR3 region is CASSHQRGGQDTQYF. The CDR3 DNA reads TGTGCCAGCAGTCACCAGCGGGGGGGCCAGGATACGCAGTATTTT.

The chain has TRBV6-7 and TRBJ2-7, with 10 bases matching TRBD2. TRBV6-7 is known as an ORF, though its function is uncertain. The CDR3 is made up of 15 amino acids. V shed 6 bases and J 0 bases; nucleotides not matched to a gene: 5. The DNA of the CDR3 is TGTGCCAGCAGGCTGACTAGCGGGTCCTCCTACGAGCAGTACTTC. Translation gives CASRLTSGSSYEQYF.

This chain connects TRBV27 to TRBJ2-7; possible D gene TRBD2, 5 bases. The CDR3 has 14 residues. The germline V gene encodes CDR1 MNHEY and CDR2 SMNVEV (reference sequence). V was clipped by 3 bases and J by 6 bases, with 15 bases between them. The CDR3 DNA reads TGTGCCAGCAGTTTGGGGAGCTATACGTCCGAGCAGTACTTC. Encoded protein: CASSLGSYTSEQYF.

The chain links TRBV14 to TRBJ1-2; a weak D match, TRBD1 (5 bases). Germline V gives CDR1 SGHDN, CDR2 FVKESK. The CDR3 loop spans 15 amino acids. V was trimmed by 0 bases and J by 1 base, leaving 9 bases between them. The CDR3 DNA is TGTGCCAGCAGCCAAGACGGAGGGGTTAACTATGGCTACACCTTC. Protein: CASSQDGGVNYGYTF.

This clone was detected only once. The chain joins TRBV28 to TRBJ2-7; TRBD2 might be the D (5 bases). The CDR3 contains 14 residues. Trimming stripped 4 bases from V and 1 base from J, with 11 bases between. Germline loops: CDR1 MDHEN, CDR2 SYDVKM. This CDR3 reads CASSWVSVSYEQYF. CDR3 sequence (DNA): TGTGCCAGCAGTTGGGTTAGCGTGTCCTACGAGCAGTACTTC. Together with reference TRBV28 and TRBJ2-7, the CDR3 gives the full variable domain: DVKVTQSSRYLVKRTGEKVFLECVQDMDHENMFWYRQDPGLGLRLIYFSYDVKMKEKGDIPEGYSVSREKKERFSLILESASTNQTSMYLCASSWVSVSYEQYFGPGTRLTVT.

There are a few counts of this clone. The V call is TRBV29-1, the J call TRBJ1-1; 12 bases fit TRBD1. With 3 bases clipped from V and 9 bases from J, the junction kept 2 bases outside the gene matches. The CDR3 loop spans 12 amino acids. Germline V gene lookup returns CDR1 SQVTM and CDR2 ANQGSEA. CDR3 nucleotide sequence: TGCAGCGTTGAGGGACAGGGGGCAAAAGCTTTCTTT. It codes for CSVEGQGAKAFF.

The V and J genes are TRBV7-9 and TRBJ1-1; D perhaps matches TRBD1 (5 bases). The ends were cut back, 5 bases at V and 1 base at J, with 14 bases in the middle. The CDR3 is 15 amino acids. Looked up from germline, CDR1 is SEHNR and CDR2 is FQNEAQ (reference sequence). The CDR3 loop reads CASSPKAGGNTEAFF. CDR3 DNA: TGTGCCAGCAGCCCCAAGGCCGGGGGGAACACTGAAGCTTTCTTT.

J is TRBJ2-3 and V is TRBV20-1; 7 bases agree with TRBD1. From germline, CDR1 is DFQATT and CDR2 SNEGSKA (reference sequence). V lost 3 bases and J lost 14; bases outside the gene matches: 14. This CDR3 is built from 13 residues. CDR3: CSASEPNRGKPYF. The CDR3 region has the DNA TGCAGTGCTAGTGAACCGAACAGGGGTAAACCGTATTTT.

The chain has TRBV27 and TRBJ2-7, with a weak D call TRBD2 (5 bases). The CDR3 has 17 residues. In germline, CDR1 is MNHEY, CDR2 SMNVEV (reference sequence). Trimming left V 0 bases short and J 7 bases short, with 22 bases between. The CDR3: CASSLSSWGEPRLEQYF. For the CDR3, the DNA is TGTGCCAGCAGTTTATCCTCTTGGGGAGAGCCACGCCTGGAGCAGTACTTC.

V usage is TRBV7-2 and J usage is TRBJ2-7; tentative D call: TRBD1 (5 bases). The V gene's germline CDR1 is SGHTA and CDR2 FQGNSA. V lost 5 bases and J lost 0, with 14 bases in between. CDR3 length equals 15 residues. The CDR3 region has the DNA TGTGCCAGCAGCCCGGACACGCTTAGCTCCTACGAGCAGTACTTC. It codes for CASSPDTLSSYEQYF.

The genes are TRBV30 and TRBJ1-4; D ambiguous. Trimming took off 3 bases at V and 0 bases at J, with 8 bases between the two ends. Germline V gene lookup returns CDR1 GTSNPN and CDR2 SVGIG (reference sequence). CDR3 length: 14 residues. The CDR3 DNA is TGTGCCTGGAGAGGGTTATCAACTAATGAAAAACTGTTTTTT. This codes for CAWRGLSTNEKLFF.

The DNA for the CDR3 is TGTGCCAGCAGGGTACCGGGTGGCACTGAAGCTTTCTTT. Amino acid sequence: CASRVPGGTEAFF. This chain links TRBV6-6 with TRBJ1-1, with D unclear. CDR3 length: 13 amino acids. Germline CDR1 is MNHNY and CDR2 is SVGAGI (reference sequence). The V end lost 6 bases, the J end lost 4 bases, and 12 bases lay between the germline ends.

The J gene is TRBJ1-2, the V gene TRBV5-1; 7 bases fit TRBD1. This CDR3 has 16 amino acids. Germline V gives CDR1 SGHRS, CDR2 YFSETQ. Germline trimming cut 5 bases from V and 4 bases from J; bases unmatched to any gene: 14. The CDR3 sequence is CASSPTGDGTTYGYTF. The CDR3 region has the DNA TGCGCCAGCAGTCCAACAGGGGATGGGACTACCTATGGCTACACCTTC.

At least ten counts were recorded for this clone. V gene TRBV5-6 combines with J gene TRBJ2-7; D gene unclear. Germline CDR1 is SGHDT and CDR2 is YYEEEE. Trimming shortened V by 2 bases and J by 2 bases, and 8 bases separated the two germline ends. CDR3 length: 13 amino acids. This CDR3 is CASSLTSPYEQYF. The DNA of the CDR3 is TGTGCCAGCAGCTTAACGTCCCCCTACGAGCAGTACTTC.

V is TRBV19 and J is TRBJ1-2; 9 bases fit TRBD1. The CDR3 covers 16 residues. Germline V gene lookup returns CDR1 LNHDA and CDR2 SQIVND (reference sequence). V lost 5 bases, J lost 2 bases, and 9 bases stayed unmatched. The CDR3 sequence: CASSSPRTGVNYGYTF. CDR3 coding DNA: TGTGCCAGTAGTTCCCCGAGGACAGGGGTAAACTATGGCTACACCTTC.

In DNA, the CDR3 is TGTGCCAGCAGCCCGGACGGCTGGGGTACTGAAGCTTTCTTT. Protein: CASSPDGWGTEAFF. The chain links TRBV27 to TRBJ1-1; D unresolved. The CDR3 length is 14 residues. V lost 6 bases to trimming and J lost 5 bases, with 16 bases between them. CDR1 MNHEY and CDR2 SMNVEV come from the germline V gene (reference sequence).